The 19 T cell receptor beta chains reported below all come from one sample, sequenced in a study of blood T cell repertoires in COVID-19. Here immunoSEQ multiplex PCR was the method, and the copy in TCRdb shows in-frame clones only, minus some. This table holds a few hundred thousand clones, around 83% found once. The sample taken for sequencing was peripheral blood. The receptors derive from a woman aged 50 to 60 with acute or convalescent COVID-19.

The chain links TRBV18 to TRBJ2-5, with a tentative D call TRBD1 (5 bases). This CDR3 has 15 residues. V dropped 1 base and J dropped 3 bases, with 12 bases sitting between them. Germline loops: CDR1 KGHSH, CDR2 LQKENI. The CDR3 nucleotides are TGTGCCAGCTCACCACTGGTCGGCAGGGAAGAGACCCAGTACTTC. This encodes CASSPLVGREETQYF.

DNA for the CDR3: TGTGCCACCGAGGGGGGGGATGGCTACACCTTC. It codes for CATEGGDGYTF. The chain carries TRBV19 and TRBJ1-2; a weak D match, TRBD1 (6 bases). Germline values: CDR1 LNHDA, CDR2 SQIVND (reference sequence). Trimming cost V 10 bases and J 6 bases, with 12 bases left between them. This CDR3 contains 11 residues.

This rearrangement joins TRBV6-1 to TRBJ2-7, with D possibly TRBD2 on 5 matching bases. Germline V lookup: CDR1 MNHNS, CDR2 SASEGT. Trimming shortened V by 2 bases and J by 6 bases, and 14 bases separated the two germline ends. This CDR3 is built from 14 residues. The CDR3 protein is CASSEMRVSGEQYV. The CDR3 DNA follows: TGTGCCAGCAGTGAAATGAGGGTATCTGGCGAGCAGTACGTC.

This chain connects TRBV6-5 to TRBJ2-3, with 8 bases that match TRBD1. Germline V lookup: CDR1 MNHEY, CDR2 SVGAGI. The trim removed 3 bases at V and 3 bases at J, leaving 5 bases unmatched. CDR3 length: 15 residues. In DNA, the CDR3 is TGTGCCAGCAGTTATGTTGGGACAGGAACAGATACGCAGTATTTT. This encodes CASSYVGTGTDTQYF.

This sequence joins TRBV19 and TRBJ1-6; D not resolved. V was clipped by 3 bases and J by 0 bases, with 15 bases between them. Germline CDR1 LNHDA, CDR2 SQIVND (reference sequence). The CDR3 consists of 18 residues. CDR3 sequence (DNA): TGTGCCAGTAGTATTGGATGGCGGATGAGCTCCTATAATTCACCCCTCCACTTT. Translating it yields CASSIGWRMSSYNSPLHF.

The chain uses TRBV6-2 or TRBV6-3 and TRBJ1-5; no clear D. This CDR3 comprises 12 residues. Per the germline V gene, CDR1 is MNHEY and CDR2 is SVGEGT. Trimming pared 2 bases from V and 6 bases from J, leaving 5 bases between. The CDR3 sequence: CASSYLSQPQHF. The CDR3 DNA is TGTGCCAGCAGTTACCTCAGTCAGCCCCAGCATTTT.

This clone was detected once. This chain connects TRBV2 to TRBJ1-1; 10 bases line up with TRBD1. CDR1 is SNHLY, CDR2 FYNNEI, per germline. The CDR3 runs to 16 residues. Germline trimming cut 4 bases from V and 3 bases from J; bases unmatched to any gene: 8. This chain's CDR3 is CASSGSRTGGDTEAFF. The CDR3 DNA sequence: TGTGCCAGCAGTGGTTCGCGGACAGGGGGGGACACTGAAGCTTTCTTT.

The chain links TRBV29-1 to TRBJ1-1; tentatively, D is TRBD1 (5 bases). CDR3 length equals 11 residues. Germline values: CDR1 SQVTM, CDR2 ANQGSEA. The V end was cut by 8 bases, the J end by 10 bases, with 17 bases between. CDR3 nucleotide sequence: TGCAGCCACGAGCGGGCAGGGCGAGCTTTCTTT. Its translation: CSHERAGRAFF. Filled out from reference TRBV29-1 and TRBJ1-1, the complete variable domain reads SAVISQKPSRDICQRGTSLTIQCQVDSQVTMMFWYRQQPGQSLTLIATANQGSEATYESGFVIDKFPISRPNLTFSTLTVSNMSPEDSSIYLCSHERAGRAFFGQGTRLTVV.

The genes are TRBV7-2 and TRBJ2-4; TRBD2 is a possible D gene (7 bases). This CDR3 is built from 17 residues. V lost 1 base to trimming and J lost 5 bases, with 18 bases between them. Germline values: CDR1 SGHTA, CDR2 FQGNSA. Written as DNA, the CDR3 is TGTGCCAGCAGCTTAGTGGGGGCGGGGGACACAGAAAACATTCAGTACTTC. Amino acids: CASSLVGAGDTENIQYF.

The J gene is TRBJ1-3, the V gene TRBV11-2; 7 positions agree with TRBD1. The ends lost 0 bases at V and 2 bases at J; junction bases unmatched: 10. Germline-derived CDR1 and CDR2 are SGHAT and FQNNGV. The CDR3 spans 18 residues. CDR3 in amino acids: CASSLDYEGALTGNTIYF. The CDR3 DNA reads as TGTGCCAGCAGCTTAGATTATGAGGGGGCTCTGACTGGAAACACCATATATTTT.

In DNA form, the CDR3 reads TGTGCCAGCAGCCAAGTATGGCGGGGGCCCCAAGAGACCCAGTACTTC. Amino acids: CASSQVWRGPQETQYF. V gene TRBV14 combines with J gene TRBJ2-5; a weak D match, TRBD2 (7 bases). The V gene's germline CDR1 is SGHDN and CDR2 FVKESK. V was cut by 1 base and J by 1 base, with 13 bases left in between. This CDR3 has 16 residues.

A single count supports this clone. The genes are TRBV2 and TRBJ2-7, with D perhaps TRBD1 (5 bases). CDR1 and CDR2 (germline): SNHLY, FYNNEI. V was shortened by 9 bases and J by 7 bases, with 16 bases between the two germline ends. The CDR3 has 12 amino acids. CDR3 residues: CASREGQEEQYV. The CDR3 DNA reads TGTGCCAGTAGAGAAGGACAAGAGGAGCAGTACGTC.

The V call is TRBV9, the J call TRBJ2-7; the D is unclear. Germline V gene data show CDR1 as SGDLS and CDR2 as YYNGEE. V was clipped by 4 bases and J by 0 bases, with 14 bases between them. CDR3 length: 15 amino acids. In DNA, the CDR3 is TGTGCCAGCAGCCCAAGCTTTGGTTCCTCCTACGAGCAGTACTTC. As protein: CASSPSFGSSYEQYF.

This clone has just one count. V usage is TRBV6-2 or TRBV6-3 and J usage is TRBJ2-7, with D possibly being TRBD2 (6 bases). CDR1 and CDR2 (germline): MNHEY, SVGEGT. CDR3 length equals 14 residues. Trimming removed 2 bases from V and 7 bases from J, with 15 bases in between. The CDR3 reads CASSYRGVSGEQYF. The DNA of the CDR3 is TGTGCCAGCAGTTACCGCGGGGTATCGGGAGAGCAGTACTTC.

CDR3 loop: CASSLRGVRTDTQYF. The CDR3 bases are TGTGCCAGCAGTTTGCGGGGGGTCCGCACAGATACGCAGTATTTT. The genes are TRBV27 and TRBJ2-3, with 8 bases that match TRBD2. Trimming took 3 bases from V and 1 from J; bases not matched to a gene: 3. Per the germline V gene, CDR1 is MNHEY and CDR2 is SMNVEV (reference sequence). CDR3 length equals 15 residues.

The chain couples TRBV6-5 to TRBJ2-5; D gene ambiguous. Germline loops: CDR1 MNHEY, CDR2 SVGAGI. There are 12 residues in the CDR3. Trimming cost V 5 bases and J 5 bases, with 9 bases left between them. CDR3 DNA: TGTGCCAGCAGTCCAGAAGCGGAGACCCAGTACTTC. Protein sequence: CASSPEAETQYF.

V and J are TRBV6-2 or TRBV6-3 and TRBJ1-2; weak D call: TRBD1 (6 bases). Germline assignment: CDR1 MNHEY and CDR2 SVGEGT. This CDR3 contains 21 residues. Trimming removed 4 bases at V and 2 bases at J, with 32 bases between. The CDR3 is CASSSLYFVPGQVKANYGYTF. The CDR3 nucleotides read TGTGCCAGCAGTTCCCTATACTTTGTCCCGGGACAAGTAAAGGCGAACTATGGCTACACCTTC.

This chain uses TRBV7-9 with TRBJ2-7; D possibly corresponds to TRBD2 (6 bases). The V gene's germline CDR1 is SEHNR and CDR2 FQNEAQ (reference sequence). V lost 1 base and J 2 bases, leaving 18 bases between the germline ends. This CDR3 region has 17 residues. CDR3 bases: TGTGCCAGCAGCTTAGGACCCGGGACTGGGGGTGCCTACGAGCAGTACTTC. Protein sequence: CASSLGPGTGGAYEQYF.

The chain combines TRBV6-5 with TRBJ2-3, with D unresolved. Germline values: CDR1 MNHEY, CDR2 SVGAGI. This CDR3 spans 13 amino acids. CDR3 amino acids: CSARPTNTDTQYF. The CDR3 region has the DNA TGTAGCGCACGACCTACCAACACAGATACGCAGTATTTT.